This T cell receptor beta chain was sequenced in a study of cytomegalovirus exposure and HLA in healthy donors. Study-wide results and caveats: It is likely that the observed cluster of highly shared sequence variants was a sequencing artifact. TCR beta V- and J-gene trimming was later associated with a missense DCLRE1C variant.

From germline, CDR1 is MNHEY and CDR2 SVGAGI. Unmatched junction bases numbered 9, after V lost 0 bases and J lost 7 bases. This CDR3 comprises 16 residues. Points on this clone: The antigen is unknown.

PCR primers comprised 60 Vbeta and 13 Jbeta primers. Profiled with immunoSEQ multiplex PCR; TCRdb holds only in-frame clones, not every one. The sample lists about 160,000 clones, approximately 81% occurring once. The sequencing sample was made of PBMCs. J is TRBJ2-3 and V is TRBV6-5; 8 nucleotides match TRBD2. This sequence was found in a man in his late teens or twenties in good health and CMV-seropositive. The CDR3: CASSYSVAGGGYTQYF. The DNA for the CDR3 is TGTGCCAGCAGTTACTCGGTCGCGGGGGGTGGATATACGCAGTATTTT.